The 21 T cell receptor beta chains listed next were all sequenced from one sample in a study of blood T cell repertoires in COVID-19. Method: immunoSEQ multiplex PCR; TCRdb's copy keeps in-frame clones and lacks some. Of around 240,000 clones listed, around 83% are singletons. The specimen was peripheral blood. All receptors derive from a man in his forties with acute or convalescent COVID-19.

The chain couples TRBV5-1 to TRBJ2-5; tentatively, D is TRBD2 (6 bases). Trimming cost V 2 bases and J 1 base, with 9 bases left between them. CDR3 size: 14 residues. Germline values: CDR1 SGHRS, CDR2 YFSETQ. The CDR3 loop reads CASSFRDFQETQYF. CDR3 nucleotide sequence: TGCGCCAGCAGCTTCCGGGACTTCCAAGAGACCCAGTACTTC.

V usage is TRBV28 and J usage is TRBJ2-1; D gene ambiguous. The CDR3 has 12 residues. Germline CDR1 and CDR2: MDHEN and SYDVKM. V was clipped by 7 bases and J by 8 bases, with 12 bases between them. Here the CDR3 reads CASTTYPHEQFF. CDR3 nucleotides: TGTGCCAGCACCACATATCCCCATGAGCAGTTCTTC. The entire variable domain, with the rest obtained from reference TRBV28 and TRBJ2-1, is as follows: DVKVTQSSRYLVKRTGEKVFLECVQDMDHENMFWYRQDPGLGLRLIYFSYDVKMKEKGDIPEGYSVSREKKERFSLILESASTNQTSMYLCASTTYPHEQFFGPGTRLTVL.

This chain connects TRBV6-5 to TRBJ1-1; D call uncertain. Deletions cut 5 bases from V and 4 bases from J, with 11 bases between. Germline V gene data show CDR1 as MNHEY and CDR2 as SVGAGI. The CDR3 contains 13 residues. CDR3 nucleotide sequence: TGTGCCAGCAGTCCTCGCCGCAGCACTGAAGCTTTCTTT. This codes for CASSPRRSTEAFF.

The chain has TRBV28 and TRBJ2-7, with a possible D match to TRBD1 (6 bases). The CDR3 runs 13 residues. Germline assignment: CDR1 MDHEN and CDR2 SYDVKM. V lost 1 base and J 7 bases, leaving 11 bases between the germline ends. The CDR3 region has the DNA TGTGCCAGCAGTTTATACAGGGCTAGAGAGCAGTACTTC. Encoded protein: CASSLYRAREQYF. The complete variable domain, with remaining parts taken from reference TRBV28 and TRBJ2-7, reads DVKVTQSSRYLVKRTGEKVFLECVQDMDHENMFWYRQDPGLGLRLIYFSYDVKMKEKGDIPEGYSVSREKKERFSLILESASTNQTSMYLCASSLYRAREQYFGPGTRLTVT.

This chain joins TRBV7-8 and TRBJ2-1; maybe TRBD2 (5 bases). Between the trimmed V and J ends, which lost 6 bases and 9 bases, there was a span of 15 bases. The CDR3 contains 13 residues. Germline CDR1 is SGHVS and CDR2 is FQNEAQ. In DNA form, the CDR3 reads TGTGCCAGCAGAGAGAGGAGGTCCGGTGAGCAGTTCTTC. This codes for CASRERRSGEQFF.

The chain uses TRBV9 and TRBJ2-3, with D unclear. In germline, CDR1 is SGDLS, CDR2 YYNGEE. V gave up 3 bases and J gave up 1 base, with 15 bases separating them. The CDR3 extends over 16 amino acids. For the CDR3, the DNA is TGTGCCAGCAGCGCCCTGGATGGTCGGGGCACAGATACGCAGTATTTT. Amino acid sequence: CASSALDGRGTDTQYF. The variable domain in full, with the rest retrieved from reference TRBV9 and TRBJ2-3, is DSGVTQTPKHLITATGQRVTLRCSPRSGDLSVYWYQQSLDQGLQFLIQYYNGEERAKGNILERFSAQQFPDLHSELNLSSLELGDSALYFCASSALDGRGTDTQYFGPGTRLTVL.

This clone has just a few counts. This chain connects TRBV10-3 to TRBJ2-1; no firm D call. Deletions cut 5 bases from V and 0 bases from J, with 8 bases between. The germline V gene has CDR1 ENHRY and CDR2 SYGVKD. This CDR3 is 14 amino acids long. The CDR3 here is CAISPASSYNEQFF. CDR3 in DNA: TGTGCCATCAGTCCAGCGAGCTCCTACAATGAGCAGTTCTTC.

The V call is TRBV2, the J call TRBJ2-1; 10 positions agree with TRBD2. CDR3 length equals 14 residues. Per germline, CDR1 SNHLY and CDR2 FYNNEI. V trimming: 4 bases; J trimming: 8 bases; junction bases outside the gene matches: 5. CDR3 DNA: TGTGCCAGCAGTGTAGCGGGGGGTCCTTATGAGCAGTTCTTC. Its translation: CASSVAGGPYEQFF.

V is TRBV7-8 and J is TRBJ2-7; 10 bases match TRBD1. The V and J ends lost 2 bases and 1 base, in that order; junction bases with no gene match: 2. This CDR3 comprises 15 residues. The V gene's germline CDR1 is SGHVS and CDR2 FQNEAQ. CDR3 bases: TGTGCCAGCAGCTTATGGGGACAGGGGTCCTACGAGCAGTACTTC. Translation gives CASSLWGQGSYEQYF. Drawing the rest from reference TRBV7-8 and TRBJ2-7, the complete variable domain is GAGVSQSPRYKVAKRGQDVALRCDPISGHVSLFWYQQALGQGPEFLTYFQNEAQLDKSGLPSDRFFAERPEGSVSTLKIQRTQQEDSAVYLCASSLWGQGSYEQYFGPGTRLTVT.

The chain links TRBV9 to TRBJ2-5; D possibly corresponds to TRBD2 (5 bases). Germline V lookup: CDR1 SGDLS, CDR2 YYNGEE. The CDR3 is 16 amino acids. V lost 1 base and J 0 bases, leaving 13 bases between the germline ends. The CDR3: CASSVPLEGNQETQYF. For the CDR3, the DNA is TGTGCCAGCAGCGTACCCCTTGAGGGAAACCAAGAGACCCAGTACTTC.

The chain employs TRBV4-1 and TRBJ1-4; weak D call: TRBD1 (6 bases). Trimming left V 1 base short and J 7 bases short, with 22 bases between. The CDR3 runs to 18 residues. CDR1 and CDR2 (germline): MGHRA, YSYEKL. In DNA form, the CDR3 reads TGCGCCAGCAGCCAAGGGCAGGGGACAATGCAACTAGGTGAAAAACTGTTTTTT. It specifies CASSQGQGTMQLGEKLFF.

J is TRBJ1-5 and V is TRBV2; 8 bases line up with TRBD1. The germline V gene has CDR1 SNHLY and CDR2 FYNNEI. The CDR3 contains 15 residues. The V and J ends lost 4 bases and 8 bases, in that order; junction bases with no gene match: 10. The CDR3, as DNA: TGTGCCAGCAGTGCTCAGGGGGCCGGGTTGGAGCCCCAGCATTTT. This gives the protein CASSAQGAGLEPQHF. Combining the CDR3 with reference TRBV2 and TRBJ1-5 gives the whole variable domain EPEVTQTPSHQVTQMGQEVILRCVPISNHLYFYWYRQILGQKVEFLVSFYNNEISEKSEIFDDQFSVERPDGSNFTLKIRSTKLEDSAMYFCASSAQGAGLEPQHFGDGTRLSIL.

The chain employs TRBV6-5 and TRBJ2-1, with TRBD2 matching over 13 bases. The CDR3 is 15 residues long. Germline CDR1 MNHEY, CDR2 SVGAGI. V shed 2 bases and J 12 bases; nucleotides not matched to a gene: 7. This CDR3 reads CASSYGTSGVNWQFF. The CDR3 DNA is TGTGCCAGCAGTTACGGGACTAGCGGGGTTAATTGGCAGTTCTTC.

Only one count was recorded for this clone. V is TRBV30 and J is TRBJ1-4; 7 bases fit TRBD1. Germline loops: CDR1 GTSNPN, CDR2 SVGIG (reference sequence). Trimming cost V 8 bases and J 5 bases; bases outside gene matches: 5. CDR3 length equals 12 residues. The CDR3 loop is CARDSWNEKLFF. The DNA of the CDR3 is TGTGCCCGGGACAGCTGGAATGAAAAACTGTTTTTT.

The rearrangement joins TRBV29-1 to TRBJ2-3, with a tentative D call TRBD1 (6 bases). V shed 7 bases and J shed 3 bases, with 17 bases lying between them. Germline V CDR1 and CDR2: SQVTM, ANQGSEA. The length of the CDR3 is 14 residues. CDR3 sequence (DNA): TGCAGCGCCCGGACTCAGGGGCTTACAGATACGCAGTATTTT. Translated, it gives CSARTQGLTDTQYF.

The rearrangement uses TRBV7-2 and TRBJ2-3, with a weak D call TRBD2 (6 bases). This CDR3 is 15 amino acids long. Germline V CDR1 and CDR2: SGHTA, FQGNSA. V gave up 5 bases and J gave up 5 bases, with 17 bases separating them. DNA of the CDR3: TGTGCCAGCAGCCTCGGACACGTCGGGGGAGATACGCAGTATTTT. This sequence encodes CASSLGHVGGDTQYF.

The genes are TRBV12-3 or TRBV12-4 and TRBJ2-7, with D perhaps matching TRBD1 (6 bases). Trimming stripped 5 bases from V and 4 bases from J, with 12 bases between. CDR3 length equals 13 residues. CDR3 residues: CASSGRTVYEQYF. DNA for the CDR3: TGTGCCAGCAGTGGTAGGACAGTATACGAGCAGTACTTC.

This chain links TRBV20-1 with TRBJ2-3; TRBD1 agrees at 8 bases. Germline assignment: CDR1 DFQATT and CDR2 SNEGSKA (reference sequence). The CDR3 totals 11 residues. V lost 8 bases and J lost 6; bases outside the gene matches: 4. This chain's CDR3 is CSMTGVDTQYF. In nucleotides, the CDR3 is TGCAGTATGACAGGGGTGGATACGCAGTATTTT.

Turning to this clone: The identical CDR3 is also encoded by other nucleotide sequences in the sample. CDR3 sequence (DNA): TGTGCCAGCAGCACGCGGGACAGGGGATTGAACACTGAAGCTTTCTTT. Amino acids: CASSTRDRGLNTEAFF. The chain combines TRBV13 with TRBJ1-1; 10 bases are shared with TRBD1. The V gene's germline CDR1 is PRHDT and CDR2 FYEKMQ (reference sequence). V dropped 5 bases and J dropped 0; count of bases not matched to a gene: 6. CDR3 length equals 16 residues.

The chain combines TRBV5-5 with TRBJ2-1; D is ambiguous. The V gene's germline CDR1 is SGHKS and CDR2 YYEKEE (reference sequence). V lost 2 bases and J lost 5, with 14 bases in between. The CDR3 totals 15 residues. CDR3 nucleotides: TGTGCCAGCAGCTTTGGCCTCGGCACTAACAATGAGCAGTTCTTC. This sequence encodes CASSFGLGTNNEQFF.

J is TRBJ2-1 and V is TRBV19, with 7 bases that match TRBD1. J gave up 4 bases and V 3 bases, and 9 bases lay outside the gene matches. CDR3 length: 16 amino acids. CDR1 is LNHDA and CDR2 is SQIVND in the germline V gene (reference sequence). In DNA, the CDR3 is TGTGCCAGTAGTATCGGACAGGACCTTAGGTACAATGAGCAGTTCTTC. This gives the protein CASSIGQDLRYNEQFF.